Presented here are 7 T cell receptor beta chains from one specimen sequenced in a study of blood T cell repertoires in COVID-19. TCRdb's copy holds only in-frame clones and misses some; the assay was immunoSEQ multiplex PCR. The data contain 150,000 to 200,000 clones, about 89% of them singletons. The material sequenced was peripheral blood. The receptors derive from an older man with acute or convalescent COVID-19.

The CDR3 sequence: CASSSTGSYNSPLHF. CDR3 in DNA: TGTGCCAGCAGCTCGACAGGGTCCTATAATTCACCCCTCCACTTT. The V call is TRBV7-2, the J call TRBJ1-6, with 7 bases that match TRBD1. Germline V lookup: CDR1 SGHTA, CDR2 FQGNSA. This CDR3 spans 15 amino acids. The V gene end was trimmed by 4 bases and the J gene end by 1 base; junction bases not matched to a gene: 1. The full variable domain, completed using reference TRBV7-2 and TRBJ1-6, is GAGVSQSPSNKVTEKGKDVELRCDPISGHTALYWYRQSLGQGLEFLIYFQGNSAPDKSGLPSDRFSAERTGGSVSTLTIQRTQQEDSAVYLCASSSTGSYNSPLHFGNGTRLTVT.

The chain links TRBV5-1 to TRBJ2-3; D ambiguous. CDR1 and CDR2 (germline): SGHRS, YFSETQ. V dropped 1 base and J dropped 0 bases, with 6 bases sitting between them. The CDR3 extends over 14 amino acids. Here the CDR3 reads CASSLSPSTDTQYF. DNA for the CDR3: TGCGCCAGCAGCTTGTCCCCTAGCACAGATACGCAGTATTTT.

The chain couples TRBV27 to TRBJ2-7; a weak D match, TRBD1 (6 bases). CDR1 and CDR2 from the germline V gene are MNHEY and SMNVEV (reference sequence). The CDR3 spans 15 residues. V shed 6 bases and J shed 6 bases, with 21 bases lying between them. CDR3 region: CASSPRQDAWGEQYF. The CDR3 coding sequence is TGTGCCAGCAGCCCCAGACAGGACGCCTGGGGCGAGCAGTACTTC.

The chain couples TRBV19 to TRBJ1-3, with 8 bases fitting TRBD1. V dropped 10 bases and J dropped 5; count of bases not matched to a gene: 10. CDR3 length: 14 residues. CDR1 and CDR2 (germline): LNHDA, SQIVND (reference sequence). CDR3 sequence reads: CATRDRSNRNTIYF. In DNA form, the CDR3 reads TGTGCCACAAGGGACAGGTCGAACCGAAACACCATATATTTT.

This clone occurred a few times. V and J are TRBV5-4 and TRBJ2-7; 7 bases are a match to TRBD1. The germline V gene has CDR1 SGHNT and CDR2 YYREEE (reference sequence). Germline trimming cut 4 bases from V and 2 bases from J; bases unmatched to any gene: 9. CDR3 size: 15 residues. The CDR3 DNA reads TGTGCCAGCAGCCCGCGACAGGGAAGTACCTACGAGCAGTACTTC. Its protein is CASSPRQGSTYEQYF.

The chain has TRBV28 and TRBJ1-3; no firm D call. Germline assignment: CDR1 MDHEN and CDR2 SYDVKM. This CDR3 region has 13 residues. V was pared by 4 bases and J by 2 bases, with 6 bases between. In nucleotides, the CDR3 is TGTGCCAGCAGTTGGGAGACTGGAAACACCATATATTTT. Protein: CASSWETGNTIYF.

The chain recombines TRBV19 with TRBJ2-1, with D hard to call. CDR1 LNHDA and CDR2 SQIVND come from the germline V gene (reference sequence). Trimming removed 7 bases at V and 3 bases at J, with 13 bases between. The CDR3 runs to 14 residues. The CDR3 spells CASTSSQFYNEQFF. CDR3 sequence (DNA): TGTGCCAGTACTTCCTCGCAGTTCTACAATGAGCAGTTCTTC.